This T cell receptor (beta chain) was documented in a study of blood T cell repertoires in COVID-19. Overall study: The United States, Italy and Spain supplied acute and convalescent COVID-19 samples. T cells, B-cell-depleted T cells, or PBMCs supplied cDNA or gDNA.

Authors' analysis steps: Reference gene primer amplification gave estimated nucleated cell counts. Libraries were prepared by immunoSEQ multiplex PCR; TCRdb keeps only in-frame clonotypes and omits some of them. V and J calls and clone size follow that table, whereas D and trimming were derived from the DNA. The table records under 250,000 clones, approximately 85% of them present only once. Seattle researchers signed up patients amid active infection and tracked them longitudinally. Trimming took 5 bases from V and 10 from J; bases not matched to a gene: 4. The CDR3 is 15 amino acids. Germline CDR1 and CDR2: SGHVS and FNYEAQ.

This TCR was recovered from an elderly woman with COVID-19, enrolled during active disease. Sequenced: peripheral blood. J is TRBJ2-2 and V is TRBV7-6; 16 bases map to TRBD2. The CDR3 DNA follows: TGTGCCAGCAGCCAGGGACTAGCGGGGGGGCAGGAGCTGTTTTTT. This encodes CASSQGLAGGQELFF.